This record concerns one T cell receptor (beta chain) sequence. Participant age was roughly 18 to 95 years, and participants resided in roughly 24 US areas. Per the study methods: How many nucleated cells were present was estimated from reference gene primer amplification. The data were produced by immunoSEQ multiplex PCR, yet TCRdb's version contains in-frame clones alone and is incomplete. That table gives V, J and clone size, and the DNA gave D and trimming. The repertoire holds under 300,000 clones, with just over 90% as singletons. The record originates from a study of blood T cell repertoires in COVID-19. Germline CDR1 reads MNHEY; CDR2 reads SMNVEV (reference sequence). The CDR3 length is 14 residues. V lost 5 bases, J lost 2 bases, and 6 bases stayed unmatched.

The sample was PBMCs or T cells enriched from blood (not recorded which). The TCR comes from a woman between 18 and 30 years old who had recovered from COVID-19. V and J are TRBV27 and TRBJ2-7; 7 nucleotides align to TRBD1. The DNA for the CDR3 is TGTGCCAGCAGTAACCGGGACAGCCCCTACGAGCAGTACTTC. Translated, it gives CASSNRDSPYEQYF.